A single sample gave rise to the 29 T cell receptor beta chains below, sequenced in a study of T-cell memory formation after mild COVID-19. Each CDR3 protein is one row after TCRdb ran MiXCR on the 5' RACE reads. The sample lists under 650,000 distinct CDR3 sequences; about a sixth were seen once. The sequencing input was PBMCs or a T cell subset sorted from them (not recorded which). These receptors all stem from an adult woman who had mild COVID-19 (a few samples of this study predate the infection). Cell type and time point are not known.

This clonotype was detected a few times. The chain combines TRBV20-1 with TRBJ1-2; D gene unclear. V lost 4 bases and J 4 bases, leaving 13 bases between the germline ends. Per germline, CDR1 DFQATT and CDR2 SNEGSKA (reference sequence). The CDR3 has 13 residues. The CDR3 reads CSAIGRELYGYTF. CDR3 bases: TGCAGTGCTATCGGACGGGAGCTCTATGGCTACACCTTC.

This clonotype was counted only a few times. The chain is built from TRBV27 and TRBJ2-5, with 9 nucleotides matching TRBD1. Germline V gene lookup returns CDR1 MNHEY and CDR2 SMNVEV (reference sequence). The J segment lost 5 bases and the V segment lost 5 bases, leaving 9 bases of the junction unmatched. The CDR3 sequence is 15 residues long. The CDR3 spells CASSRFTGGRETQYF. The CDR3 DNA reads as TGTGCCAGCAGTCGATTCACAGGGGGCCGGGAGACCCAGTACTTC.

This clonotype was detected a few times. V and J are TRBV7-9 and TRBJ2-1; D is possibly TRBD2 (6 bases). This CDR3 contains 15 residues. Germline loops: CDR1 SEHNR, CDR2 FQNEAQ (reference sequence). Trimming stripped 1 base from V and 6 bases from J, with 13 bases between. CDR3 sequence reads: CASSLGRDLFNEQFF. The CDR3 nucleotides are TGTGCCAGCAGCTTAGGGCGGGATCTCTTCAATGAGCAGTTCTTC. Full variable domain (rest looked up from reference TRBV7-9 and TRBJ2-1): DTGVSQNPRHKITKRGQNVTFRCDPISEHNRLYWYRQTLGQGPEFLTYFQNEAQLEKSRLLSDRFSAERPKGSFSTLEIQRTEQGDSAMYLCASSLGRDLFNEQFFGPGTRLTVL.

The gene calls are TRBV20-1 and TRBJ2-5; no firm D call. CDR1 DFQATT and CDR2 SNEGSKA come from the germline V gene (reference sequence). Trimming removed 3 bases from V and 2 bases from J, with 4 bases in between. The CDR3 sequence is 11 residues long. CDR3 in amino acids: CSASQQETQYF. In nucleotides, the CDR3 is TGCAGTGCTAGTCAACAAGAGACCCAGTACTTC.

Regarding this clonotype: One junction end disagrees with the germline gene, perhaps due to a read error. The gene calls are TRBV30 and TRBJ1-6; TRBD1 matches 8 bases. The CDR3 totals 14 residues. The V gene's germline CDR1 is GTSNPN and CDR2 SVGIG (reference sequence). This chain's CDR3 is CALSRQGTTLALHF. CDR3 nucleotides: TGTGCCTTGAGTAGACAGGGGACCACATTGGCCCTCCACTTT.

This clonotype has ten or more counts. The chain joins TRBV12-3 or TRBV12-4 to TRBJ1-2; maybe TRBD1 (6 bases). The CDR3 extends over 14 amino acids. Trimming cost V 4 bases and J 4 bases, with 13 bases left between them. The CDR3 DNA reads TGTGCCAGCAGTTCCACAGGGAAAATCTATGGCTACACCTTC. Translated, it gives CASSSTGKIYGYTF.

This clonotype showed up just a few times. The chain combines TRBV18 with TRBJ2-7; D perhaps matches TRBD1 (5 bases). The CDR3 runs to 14 residues. With 1 base removed from V and 2 bases from J, the gap between germline ends came to 9 bases. Germline V gene sequence: CDR1 KGHSH, CDR2 LQKENI. The CDR3 nucleotides read TGTGCCAGCTCACCACTAGCAGGGCCCTACGAGCAGTACTTC. Its protein is CASSPLAGPYEQYF.

This chain links TRBV7-9 with TRBJ1-1, with TRBD1 as a possible D gene (5 bases). This CDR3 spans 13 amino acids. Germline V gives CDR1 SEHNR, CDR2 FQNEAQ (reference sequence). V shed 10 bases and J shed 6 bases, with 18 bases lying between them. The CDR3 DNA reads TGTGCCACCAGGATCAGGGATTCTTCTGAAGCTTTCTTT. This codes for CATRIRDSSEAFF. Combining the CDR3 with reference TRBV7-9 and TRBJ1-1 gives the whole variable domain DTGVSQNPRHKITKRGQNVTFRCDPISEHNRLYWYRQTLGQGPEFLTYFQNEAQLEKSRLLSDRFSAERPKGSFSTLEIQRTEQGDSAMYLCATRIRDSSEAFFGQGTRLTVV.

This clonotype was observed at least ten times. The chain links TRBV7-3 to TRBJ2-1; a weak D match, TRBD2 (5 bases). The CDR3 totals 14 residues. The V end lost 5 bases, the J end lost 5 bases, and 13 bases lay between the germline ends. Looked up from germline, CDR1 is SGHTA and CDR2 is FQGTGA. The CDR3 DNA reads TGTGCCAGCAGCGCCCCTCCCGGGAACAATGAGCAGTTCTTC. As protein: CASSAPPGNNEQFF.

The chain is built from TRBV6-6 and TRBJ1-5; the match to TRBD1 covers 7 bases. The CDR3 is 14 residues long. Losses at the gene ends were 5 bases for V and 2 bases for J; bases not matched to a gene: 3. Germline CDR1 reads MNHNY; CDR2 reads SVGAGI (reference sequence). The CDR3 sequence: CASSDREGNQPQHF. In nucleotides, the CDR3 is TGTGCCAGCAGTGACAGGGAAGGCAATCAGCCCCAGCATTTT.

This clonotype was picked up a small number of times. The chain is built from TRBV6-1 and TRBJ2-4, with 7 bases identical to TRBD1. V lost 4 bases, J lost 0 bases, and 9 bases stayed unmatched. This CDR3 contains 17 residues. Germline values: CDR1 MNHNS, CDR2 SASEGT. CDR3 nucleotides: TGTGCCAGCAGTGCCTCGAGAGGGGGCCTAGCCAAAAACATTCAGTACTTC. As protein: CASSASRGGLAKNIQYF.

This clonotype was seen a few times. This rearrangement joins TRBV7-9 to TRBJ2-6, with D possibly being TRBD1 (5 bases). The germline V gene has CDR1 SEHNR and CDR2 FQNEAQ (reference sequence). This CDR3 is 15 amino acids long. V gave up 4 bases and J gave up 2 bases, with 9 bases separating them. CDR3 DNA: TGTGCCAGCAGCTGGACAACGACTGGGGCCAACGTCCTGACTTTC. Protein sequence: CASSWTTTGANVLTF.

The rearrangement joins TRBV20-1 to TRBJ2-3, with unresolved D. V dropped 1 base and J dropped 6 bases, with 14 bases sitting between them. Germline CDR1 is DFQATT and CDR2 is SNEGSKA (reference sequence). The CDR3 covers 14 residues. In DNA, the CDR3 is TGCAGTGCTAGAGTATCTAGTCTCGCGGATACGCAGTATTTT. This gives the protein CSARVSSLADTQYF.

This sequence joins TRBV12-3 or TRBV12-4 and TRBJ2-5, with 10 bases aligning to TRBD2. V lost 4 bases and J lost 5; bases outside the gene matches: 7. This CDR3 spans 15 amino acids. The CDR3 reads CASSSGLAARETQYF. CDR3 DNA sequence: TGTGCCAGCAGTTCCGGACTAGCGGCAAGGGAGACCCAGTACTTC.

This clonotype was observed a handful of times. The chain links TRBV7-9 to TRBJ2-1; possibly TRBD2 for D (5 bases). The CDR3 contains 16 residues. V was trimmed by 6 bases and J by 2 bases, leaving 17 bases between them. Germline lookup yields CDR1 SEHNR and CDR2 FQNEAQ (reference sequence). CDR3 nucleotides: TGTGCCAGCAGTACTCAAGCACTAGGACCCTACAATGAGCAGTTCTTC. As protein: CASSTQALGPYNEQFF. Full variable domain (rest looked up from reference TRBV7-9 and TRBJ2-1): DTGVSQNPRHKITKRGQNVTFRCDPISEHNRLYWYRQTLGQGPEFLTYFQNEAQLEKSRLLSDRFSAERPKGSFSTLEIQRTEQGDSAMYLCASSTQALGPYNEQFFGPGTRLTVL.

The chain joins TRBV7-9 to TRBJ1-4; a weak D match, TRBD1 (5 bases). The ends were cut back, 3 bases at V and 2 bases at J, with 10 bases in the middle. This CDR3 comprises 15 residues. Germline V gene lookup returns CDR1 SEHNR and CDR2 FQNEAQ (reference sequence). CDR3 DNA sequence: TGTGCCAGCAGCTTGGGGCGCGGGACTAATGAAAAACTGTTTTTT. It specifies CASSLGRGTNEKLFF.

The rearrangement links TRBV6-6 to TRBJ1-1; D not certain. Germline V gives CDR1 MNHNY, CDR2 SVGAGI (reference sequence). The CDR3 is 15 residues long. Trimming took 2 bases from V and 4 from J, leaving 14 bases between them. CDR3 protein: CASSYGVRLGTEAFF. The CDR3 region has the DNA TGTGCCAGCAGTTACGGCGTAAGGCTAGGCACTGAAGCTTTCTTT.

The chain employs TRBV19 and TRBJ1-1, with TRBD1 as a possible D gene (5 bases). CDR1 and CDR2 (germline): LNHDA, SQIVND (reference sequence). This CDR3 is 13 amino acids long. Deletions cut 2 bases from V and 8 bases from J, with 12 bases between. Here the CDR3 reads CASSIWGWDEAFF. The CDR3 bases are TGTGCCAGTAGTATATGGGGATGGGACGAAGCTTTCTTT. The entire variable domain, with the rest obtained from reference TRBV19 and TRBJ1-1, is as follows: DGGITQSPKYLFRKEGQNVTLSCEQNLNHDAMYWYRQDPGQGLRLIYYSQIVNDFQKGDIAEGYSVSREKKESFPLTVTSAQKNPTAFYLCASSIWGWDEAFFGQGTRLTVV.

This clonotype showed up many times. The chain joins TRBV20-1 to TRBJ2-3; 13 bases line up with TRBD2. The CDR3 runs to 19 residues. V gave up 0 bases and J gave up 2 bases; unmatched junction bases: 11. Germline V CDR1 and CDR2: DFQATT, SNEGSKA (reference sequence). CDR3 nucleotide sequence: TGCAGTGCTAGAGAGGGACTAGCGGGGACCCTACGATACACAGATACGCAGTATTTT. Its translation: CSAREGLAGTLRYTDTQYF.

V usage is TRBV7-2 and J usage is TRBJ2-2; D is ambiguous. This CDR3 is built from 17 residues. Germline V gives CDR1 SGHTA, CDR2 FQGNSA. V was cut by 1 base and J by 1 base, with 13 bases left in between. The CDR3 coding sequence is TGTGCCAGCAGCTTAGTCCGTGTGTTGGGGAACACCGGGGAGCTGTTTTTT. Translating it yields CASSLVRVLGNTGELFF.

This clonotype showed up just a few times. This chain connects TRBV4-2 to TRBJ2-3; TRBD2 is a possible D gene (6 bases). The germline CDR1 and CDR2 sequences are LGHNA and YNFKEQ. CDR3 length: 15 amino acids. The ends were cut back, 1 base at V and 2 bases at J, with 10 bases in the middle. CDR3 protein: CASSQADYATDTQYF. In DNA form, the CDR3 reads TGTGCCAGCAGCCAAGCGGACTACGCCACAGATACGCAGTATTTT.

This clonotype was detected a few times. The rearrangement joins TRBV7-9 to TRBJ2-1; no clear D. CDR3 length: 13 residues. Germline assignment: CDR1 SEHNR and CDR2 FQNEAQ (reference sequence). V was pared by 6 bases and J by 6 bases, with 12 bases between. The CDR3 region is CASSQPPLNEQFF. In DNA, the CDR3 is TGTGCCAGCAGTCAGCCCCCACTCAATGAGCAGTTCTTC.

There are a few counts of this clonotype. The V gene is TRBV15, the J gene TRBJ2-7; 9 bases line up with TRBD2. This CDR3 is 15 amino acids long. V shed 6 bases, J shed 2 bases, and the junction held 8 bases outside the gene matches. Per the germline V gene, CDR1 is LNHNV and CDR2 is YYDKDF (reference sequence). CDR3 nucleotide sequence: TGTGCCACCAGGGCCCCACTAGCGGGCCCCTACGAGCAGTACTTC. Amino acids: CATRAPLAGPYEQYF.

The CDR3 bases are TGTGCCAGCAACCGACAGGGGTATGGCTACACCTTC. Protein sequence: CASNRQGYGYTF. The rearrangement joins TRBV12-3 or TRBV12-4 to TRBJ1-2, with 8 bases matching TRBD1. V gave up 7 bases and J gave up 5 bases; unmatched junction bases: 3. This CDR3 spans 12 amino acids.

V is TRBV9 and J is TRBJ2-1; 10 nucleotides line up with TRBD2. Germline V gene data show CDR1 as SGDLS and CDR2 as YYNGEE. The CDR3 contains 15 residues. The trim removed 2 bases at V and 8 bases at J, leaving 7 bases unmatched. CDR3 residues: CASSVSGGTLDEQFF. Here the CDR3 DNA reads TGTGCCAGCAGCGTTAGCGGGGGGACGCTCGATGAGCAGTTCTTC.

This chain uses TRBV3-1 with TRBJ2-1, with D perhaps matching TRBD1 (6 bases). This CDR3 spans 14 amino acids. V lost 4 bases and J lost 6, with 13 bases in between. Per the germline V gene, CDR1 is LGHDT and CDR2 is YNNKEL (reference sequence). CDR3 nucleotides: TGTGCCAGCAGCCTACTAGGACAGCGCAATGAGCAGTTCTTC. It specifies CASSLLGQRNEQFF.

This clonotype showed up just a few times. V and J are TRBV7-6 and TRBJ2-7; D could derive from TRBD1 or TRBD2 (5 bases each). The ends were cut back, 6 bases at V and 1 base at J, with 10 bases in the middle. This CDR3 has 13 residues. CDR1 and CDR2 from the germline V gene are SGHVS and FNYEAQ. CDR3 nucleotides: TGTGCCAGCAGGGGGACCTCATCCTACGAGCAGTACTTC. Protein product: CASRGTSSYEQYF.

V usage is TRBV25-1 and J usage is TRBJ2-3, with a possible D match to TRBD1 (5 bases). Trimming shortened V by 0 bases and J by 3 bases, and 10 bases separated the two germline ends. This CDR3 spans 15 amino acids. Germline-derived CDR1 and CDR2 are MGHDK and SYGVNS. The CDR3 DNA reads TGTGCCAGCAGTGAATATTGGCAGGGAACAGATACGCAGTATTTT. It yields the protein CASSEYWQGTDTQYF.

The chain employs TRBV12-3 or TRBV12-4 and TRBJ1-5, with D possibly TRBD1 on 5 matching bases. V was clipped by 3 bases and J by 7 bases, with 13 bases between them. This CDR3 is built from 14 residues. CDR3: CASSLGVAVQPQHF. The CDR3 DNA sequence: TGTGCCAGCAGTTTGGGGGTGGCGGTGCAGCCCCAGCATTTT.